The clone carrying this TCR beta chain was observed at least ten times. Looked up from germline, CDR1 is SNHLY and CDR2 is FYNNEI. Trimming stripped 6 bases from V and 2 bases from J, with 10 bases between. The CDR3 totals 13 residues. The data were obtained in a study of blood T cell repertoires in COVID-19. Across the study: Material from acute and convalescent COVID-19 was sourced from the United States, Italy and Spain. T cells, B-cell-depleted T cells, or PBMCs provided the cDNA or gDNA that served as material.

Under the authors' procedure: Researchers report that nucleated cell counts were estimated from reference gene primer amplification. The assay was immunoSEQ multiplex PCR, and TCRdb's table has in-frame clones only and misses some. The DNA gave D and trimming, while V, J and clone size come from that table. Altogether around 130,000 clones are present, around 87% being singletons, with the ten largest covering around 5%. The gene calls are TRBV2 and TRBJ1-2; possibly TRBD1 for D (6 bases). What was sequenced was peripheral blood. The TCR sequence derives from a human donor in a cohort sampled during active COVID-19. The CDR3 protein is CASRLQGNYGYTF. DNA for the CDR3: TGTGCCAGCAGGCTACAGGGAAACTATGGCTACACCTTC. The entire variable domain, with the rest obtained from reference TRBV2 and TRBJ1-2, is as follows: EPEVTQTPSHQVTQMGQEVILRCVPISNHLYFYWYRQILGQKVEFLVSFYNNEISEKSEIFDDQFSVERPDGSNFTLKIRSTKLEDSAMYFCASRLQGNYGYTFGSGTRLTVV.